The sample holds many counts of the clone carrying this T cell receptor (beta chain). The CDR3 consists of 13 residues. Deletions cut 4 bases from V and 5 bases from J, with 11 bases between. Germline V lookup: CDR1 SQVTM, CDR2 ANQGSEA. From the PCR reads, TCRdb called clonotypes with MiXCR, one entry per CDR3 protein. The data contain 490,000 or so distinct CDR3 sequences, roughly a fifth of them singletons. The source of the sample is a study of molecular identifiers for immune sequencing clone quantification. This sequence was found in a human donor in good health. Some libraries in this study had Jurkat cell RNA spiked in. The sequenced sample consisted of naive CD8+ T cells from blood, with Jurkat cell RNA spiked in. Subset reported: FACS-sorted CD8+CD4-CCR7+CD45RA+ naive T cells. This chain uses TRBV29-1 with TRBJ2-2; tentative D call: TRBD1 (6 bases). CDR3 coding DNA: TGCAGCGTTGTTGACAGGCGGACCGGGGAGCTGTTTTTT. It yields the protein CSVVDRRTGELFF.